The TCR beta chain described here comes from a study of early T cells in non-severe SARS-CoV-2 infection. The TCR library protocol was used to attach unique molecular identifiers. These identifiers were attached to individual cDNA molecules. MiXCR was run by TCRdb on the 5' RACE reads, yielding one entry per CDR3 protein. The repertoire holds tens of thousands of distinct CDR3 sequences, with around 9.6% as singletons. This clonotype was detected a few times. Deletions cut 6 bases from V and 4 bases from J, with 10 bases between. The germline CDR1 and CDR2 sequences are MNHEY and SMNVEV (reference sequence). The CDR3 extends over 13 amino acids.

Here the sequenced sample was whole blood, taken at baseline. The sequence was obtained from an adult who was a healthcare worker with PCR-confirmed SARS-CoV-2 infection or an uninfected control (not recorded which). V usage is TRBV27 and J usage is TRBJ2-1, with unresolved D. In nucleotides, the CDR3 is TGTGCCAGCAGCCCCACCCGTTACAATGAGCAGTTCTTC. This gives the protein CASSPTRYNEQFF.